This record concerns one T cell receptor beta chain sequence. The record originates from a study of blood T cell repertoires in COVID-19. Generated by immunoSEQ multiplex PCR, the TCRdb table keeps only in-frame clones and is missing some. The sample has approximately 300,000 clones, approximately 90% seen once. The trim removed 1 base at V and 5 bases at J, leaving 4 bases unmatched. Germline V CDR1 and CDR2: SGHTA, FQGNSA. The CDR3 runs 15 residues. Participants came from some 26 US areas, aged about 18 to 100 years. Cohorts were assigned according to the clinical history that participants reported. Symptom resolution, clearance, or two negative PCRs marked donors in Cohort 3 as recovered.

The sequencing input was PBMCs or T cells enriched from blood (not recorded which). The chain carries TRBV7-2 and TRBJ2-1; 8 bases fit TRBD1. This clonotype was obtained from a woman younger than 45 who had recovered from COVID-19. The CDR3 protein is CASSLEPGGNNEQFF. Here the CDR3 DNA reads TGTGCCAGCAGCTTAGAGCCAGGGGGCAACAATGAGCAGTTCTTC.